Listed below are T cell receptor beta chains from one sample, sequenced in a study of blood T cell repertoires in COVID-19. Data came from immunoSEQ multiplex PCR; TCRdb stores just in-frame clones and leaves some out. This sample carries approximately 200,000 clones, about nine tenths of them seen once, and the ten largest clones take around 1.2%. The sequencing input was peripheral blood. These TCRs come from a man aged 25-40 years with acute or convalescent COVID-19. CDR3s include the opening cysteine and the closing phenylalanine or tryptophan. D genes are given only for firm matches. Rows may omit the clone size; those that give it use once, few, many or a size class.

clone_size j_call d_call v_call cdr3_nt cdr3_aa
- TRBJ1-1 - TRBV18 TGTGCCAGCTCACCGGCGATGCGCGACAACGAAGCGGGCACTGAAGCTTTCTTT CASSPAMRDNEAGTEAFF
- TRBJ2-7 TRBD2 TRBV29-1 TGCAGCGTCGGGACTAGCGGCTGGGGGGAGCAGTACTTC CSVGTSGWGEQYF
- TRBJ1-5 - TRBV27 TGTGCCAGCAGTCCCAGGGGAGTCAGCAATCAGCCCCAGCATTTT CASSPRGVSNQPQHF
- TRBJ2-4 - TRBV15 TGTGCCACCAGCAGACAGAACATAGCCAAAAACATTCAGTACTTC CATSRQNIAKNIQYF
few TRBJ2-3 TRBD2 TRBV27 TGTGCCAGCAGTTTTCGGCGGGAGTTAGATACGCAGTATTTT CASSFRRELDTQYF
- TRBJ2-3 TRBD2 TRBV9 TGTGCCAGCAGCCCGCATACGGACCAACAGGGACGGGGGGGGTTTTTTACGCAGTATTTT CASSPHTDQQGRGGFFTQYF
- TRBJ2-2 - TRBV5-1 TGCGCCAGCAGCTTGGTTGGCAACACCGGGGAGCTGTTTTTT CASSLVGNTGELFF
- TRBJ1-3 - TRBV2 TGTGCCAGCAAACAAGGGGTCTCTGGAAACACCATATATTTT CASKQGVSGNTIYF
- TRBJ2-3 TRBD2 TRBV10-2 TGCGCCACTCGGGAGCGGGAGTGGGCGCAGTATTTT CATREREWAQYF
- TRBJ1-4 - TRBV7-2 TGTGCCAGCAGCACATATTACGAGGGTGGTAGGGCTAATGAAAAACTGTTTTTT CASSTYYEGGRANEKLFF
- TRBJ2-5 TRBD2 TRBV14 TGTGCCAGCAGCCACGGGAACGATCCAGCGGGGGGGATCGAGACCCAGTACTTC CASSHGNDPAGGIETQYF
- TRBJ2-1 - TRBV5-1 TGCGCCAGCAGCTTGGTGGGAGAATCCTACAATGAGCAGTTCTTC CASSLVGESYNEQFF
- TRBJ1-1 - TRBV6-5 TGTGCCAGCAGTTTGGGGGGGCACGGCACTGAAGCTTTCTTT CASSLGGHGTEAFF
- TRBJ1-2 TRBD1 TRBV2 TGTGCCAGCAGTCAGCAGGGGGCAGACTATGGCTACACCTTC CASSQQGADYGYTF
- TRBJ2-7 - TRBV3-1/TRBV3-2 TGTGCCAGCAGCCAAGGTTCAACCTACGAGCAGTACTTC CASSQGSTYEQYF
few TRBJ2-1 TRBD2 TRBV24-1 TGTGCCACCAGTGATTCCTTTTATAGCGGGAACGGTGGGGCCTACAATGAGCAGTTCTTC CATSDSFYSGNGGAYNEQFF
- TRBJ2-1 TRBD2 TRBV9 TGTGCCAGCAGCGGGCGGGGGGCGAGCTCCTACAATGAGCAGTTCTTC CASSGRGASSYNEQFF
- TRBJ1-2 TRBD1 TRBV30 TGTGCCTGGAGAATTACAGGGGGCCGATTTGGCTACACCTTC CAWRITGGRFGYTF
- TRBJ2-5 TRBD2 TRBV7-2 TGTGCCAGCAGCCCAAGACTAGCGGGAGGGTACGAGACCCAGTACTTC CASSPRLAGGYETQYF
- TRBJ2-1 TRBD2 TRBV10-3 TGTGCCATCAGTGAGATTGCTAGCGGGGGGGCCAGCTCCTACAATGAGCAGTTCTTC CAISEIASGGASSYNEQFF
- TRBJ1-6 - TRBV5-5 TGTGCCAGCCGGGGAGATAATTCACCCCTCCACTTT CASRGDNSPLHF
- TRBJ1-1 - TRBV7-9 TGTGCCAGCAGTTTAACCCAGACAGCGAACACTGAAGCTTTCTTT CASSLTQTANTEAFF
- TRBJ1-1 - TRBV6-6 TGTGCCAGCAGACCTCCGGGGAACACTGAAGCTTTCTTT CASRPPGNTEAFF
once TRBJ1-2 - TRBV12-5 TGTGCTAGTGGTTTGGTAACGGGATACTATGGCTACACCTTC CASGLVTGYYGYTF
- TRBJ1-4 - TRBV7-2 TGTGCCAGCAGCCCTTCCTGGGCGGAAAAACTGTTTTTT CASSPSWAEKLFF
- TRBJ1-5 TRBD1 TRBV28 TGTGCCAGCAGGCCAGGGGGTCCCATTAATCAGCCCCAGCATTTT CASRPGGPINQPQHF
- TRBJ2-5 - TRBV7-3 TGTGCCAGCAGTTTAATTCACCTTACAGGGAGTCAAGAGACCCAGTACTTC CASSLIHLTGSQETQYF
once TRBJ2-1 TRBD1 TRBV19 TGTGCCAGTACGTGGACAGGGGACAATGAGCAGTTCTTC CASTWTGDNEQFF
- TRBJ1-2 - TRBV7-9 TGTGCCAGCAGCTTAGCGGGACTGGAAGCCATCTATGGCTACACCTTC CASSLAGLEAIYGYTF
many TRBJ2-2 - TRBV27 TGTGCCAGCAGTAGCGGAGACGCCGGGGAGCTGTTTTTT CASSSGDAGELFF
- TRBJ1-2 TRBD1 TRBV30 TGTGCCTACATGCTGGACAGGGACTATGGCTACACCTTC CAYMLDRDYGYTF
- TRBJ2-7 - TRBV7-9 TGTGCCACCATCAAGGCCGACAACTCCTACGAGCAGTACTTC CATIKADNSYEQYF
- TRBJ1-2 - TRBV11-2 TGTGCCAGCAGCAGAGTCGGGGGTAACTATGGCTACACCTTC CASSRVGGNYGYTF
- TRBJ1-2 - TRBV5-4 TGTGCCAGCAGCTTTGGCCAGGGCATCTATGGCTACACCTTC CASSFGQGIYGYTF
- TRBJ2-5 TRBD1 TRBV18 TGTGCCAGCTCAGACAGGGGTGAGACCCAGTACTTC CASSDRGETQYF
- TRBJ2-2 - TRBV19 TGTGCCAGTAGTATAAGGGTCGGGAGCGGGACCGGGGAGCTGTTTTTT CASSIRVGSGTGELFF
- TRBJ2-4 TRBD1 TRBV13 TGTGCCAGCAGCTTAGGCCTACAGGGGGACGGGACCAAAAACATTCAGTACTTC CASSLGLQGDGTKNIQYF
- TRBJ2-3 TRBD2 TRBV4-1 TGCGCCAGCAGCCAAGATGGAGGGACTAGCGGGGGTGCTAGCACAGATACGCAGTATTTT CASSQDGGTSGGASTDTQYF
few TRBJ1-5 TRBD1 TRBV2 TGTGCCAGCACTCTACAGACAGGGGGCAATCAGCCCCAGCATTTT CASTLQTGGNQPQHF